A selection of T cell receptor beta chains follows, all from one sample in a study of blood T cell repertoires in COVID-19. Clones were sequenced by immunoSEQ multiplex PCR, and TCRdb holds only the in-frame ones, with some missing. The table includes about 78,000 clones, approximately 89% detected once. Sequences were obtained from peripheral blood. The source of these receptors is a man aged 50 to 60 with active or convalescent COVID-19. The CDR3 runs from the conserved cysteine through the conserved F or W. The order of the fields is V gene, clone size, J gene, D gene, CDR3 length, CDR3 DNA, CDR3 protein. D genes are given only for firm matches. Some rows mark clone size as missing; the rest say once, few, many or name a class of expanded clone.

TRBV2,NA,TRBJ1-2,TRBD1,15,TGTGCCAGCAGTGACCCAGGGGGCGAGGACTATGGCTACACCTTC,CASSDPGGEDYGYTF
TRBV12-3/TRBV12-4,NA,TRBJ1-5,NA,13,TGTGCCAGCAGTTTAGCCAGGGATCAGCCCCAGCATTTT,CASSLARDQPQHF
TRBV10-3,NA,TRBJ2-7,TRBD2,16,TGTGCCATCAGTGGGGCTCTAGCGGGGGCAACCTACGAGCAGTACTTC,CAISGALAGATYEQYF
TRBV2,NA,TRBJ1-6,TRBD1,14,TGTGCCAGCAGGGGACAGGGAGTTGGGTCACCCCTCCACTTT,CASRGQGVGSPLHF
TRBV5-4,NA,TRBJ2-2,NA,18,TGTGCCAGCAGGTCAGGGGGTAGCGGGGCTACGAACACCGGGGAGCTGTTTTTT,CASRSGGSGATNTGELFF
TRBV7-2,NA,TRBJ2-5,NA,11,TGTGCCAGCACGGGCCAAGAGACCCAGTACTTC,CASTGQETQYF
TRBV6-6,NA,TRBJ2-2,TRBD2,16,TGTGCCAGCTATCCAGCGGGGGCCTCGAGCACCGGGGAGCTGTTTTTT,CASYPAGASSTGELFF
TRBV5-1,NA,TRBJ2-2,TRBD2,14,TGCGCCAGCTCCATGGGGGGGGACACCGGGGAGCTGTTTTTT,CASSMGGDTGELFF
TRBV7-9,few,TRBJ2-1,TRBD2,14,TGTGCCAGCAGCTCCCGGACTAGCTTGGATGAGCAGTTCTTC,CASSSRTSLDEQFF
TRBV29-1,few,TRBJ2-2,TRBD1,15,TGCAGCGTTGCCGACAGGGCGATTAACACCGGGGAGCTGTTTTTT,CSVADRAINTGELFF
TRBV28,NA,TRBJ1-3,TRBD1,16,TGTGCCAGCAGTGGGTCGGACAGGGTCTCTGGAAACACCATATATTTT,CASSGSDRVSGNTIYF
TRBV28,NA,TRBJ1-5,TRBD1,16,TGTGCCAGCAGCGACTTAGGGACAGGCAATAGTCAGCCCCAGCATTTT,CASSDLGTGNSQPQHF
TRBV9,once,TRBJ2-1,NA,14,TGTGCCAGCAGCCCGCCGGGCTCCTACAATGAGCAGTTCTTC,CASSPPGSYNEQFF
TRBV2,NA,TRBJ2-5,TRBD1,17,TGTGCCAGCAGTGAAACCCATAGGACAGGGGGACGCGAGACCCAGTACTTC,CASSETHRTGGRETQYF
TRBV5-4,NA,TRBJ2-7,TRBD1,15,TGTGCCAGCAGCCAGACCGGGACAGGGGGCTACGAGCAGTACTTC,CASSQTGTGGYEQYF
TRBV30,NA,TRBJ1-4,TRBD1,15,TGTGCCTGGAATAATCCGGGACAGGGAGGTGAAAAACTGTTTTTT,CAWNNPGQGGEKLFF
TRBV25-1,NA,TRBJ1-1,NA,13,TGTGCCAGCAGCCGCGGCGCGGGTACTGAAGCTTTCTTT,CASSRGAGTEAFF
TRBV5-1,NA,TRBJ1-1,NA,14,TGCGCCAGCAGCGGCAAGGACAGGAACACTGAAGCTTTCTTT,CASSGKDRNTEAFF
TRBV7-2,NA,TRBJ1-2,TRBD1,14,TGTGCCAGCAGCCCCGGACAGGGGCGATATGGCTACACCTTC,CASSPGQGRYGYTF
TRBV4-3,NA,TRBJ1-1,TRBD1,14,TGCGCCAGCAGCCAAGATAGGGACAGGGTGTTAGCTTTCTTT,CASSQDRDRVLAFF
TRBV4-3,NA,TRBJ2-1,NA,17,TGCGCCAGCAGCCAAGATAGGGGACTCAGCCCCTACAATGAGCAGTTCTTC,CASSQDRGLSPYNEQFF
TRBV29-1,NA,TRBJ2-7,NA,13,TGCAGCGCAGGACCTGGACGGACATACGAGCAGTACTTC,CSAGPGRTYEQYF
TRBV12-3/TRBV12-4,once,TRBJ2-1,TRBD2,13,TGTGCCAGCAGTTTTGGGTTAGCGGGGAGTCGGTTCTTC,CASSFGLAGSRFF
TRBV3-1/TRBV3-2,NA,TRBJ2-2,NA,18,TGTGCCAGCAGCCAAGACGCGGGACAGCTCCCGAACACCGGGGAGCTGTTTTTT,CASSQDAGQLPNTGELFF
TRBV27,NA,TRBJ1-6,NA,15,TGTGCCAGCAGTTTATATCGGGGGATGGGTTCACCCCTCCACTTT,CASSLYRGMGSPLHF
TRBV6-5,NA,TRBJ2-1,NA,16,TGTGCCAGCAGTTCGTCCCAAAGATCAGGATACAATGAGCAGTTCTTC,CASSSSQRSGYNEQFF
TRBV6-5,NA,TRBJ1-6,NA,15,TGTGCCAGCAGATACAACGACAGTCCCAATTCACCCCTCCACTTT,CASRYNDSPNSPLHF
TRBV28,NA,TRBJ2-6,TRBD1,18,TGTGCCAGCAGTTTAGTTGGACAGGGGGTTTCTGGGGCCAACGTCCTGACTTTC,CASSLVGQGVSGANVLTF
TRBV19,few,TRBJ1-5,TRBD1,16,TGTGCCAGTAGTATCACAGGGGTCTATAGCAATCAGCCCCAGCATTTT,CASSITGVYSNQPQHF
TRBV6-5,few,TRBJ1-5,NA,15,TGTGCCAGCAGTTACTCGCAGAGGGGGGGACAGCCCCAGCATTTT,CASSYSQRGGQPQHF
TRBV19,NA,TRBJ2-1,TRBD2,17,TGTGCCAGTAGTGCCCCTAGTTTTGCGGGGGGGCCCCGAGAGCAGTTCTTC,CASSAPSFAGGPREQFF
TRBV7-2,NA,TRBJ2-7,TRBD2,17,TGTGCCAGCAGCGTCGGGCCCCAGCGGGGGACCTCCTACGAGCAGTACTTC,CASSVGPQRGTSYEQYF
TRBV10-1,NA,TRBJ2-4,NA,13,TGCGCCAGCAGTGAGTCCGGGACTTCCATTCAGTACTTC,CASSESGTSIQYF
TRBV3-1/TRBV3-2,NA,TRBJ2-2,TRBD1,15,TGTGCCAGCAGCCAGACAGGGGGCAACACCGGGGAGCTGTTTTTT,CASSQTGGNTGELFF
TRBV11-2,NA,TRBJ2-5,NA,14,TGTGCCAGCAGCTTAGGCAGGGGAGGGGAGACCCAGTACTTC,CASSLGRGGETQYF
TRBV7-2,NA,TRBJ1-3,NA,16,TGTGCCAGCAGCTTAGGGCAGACTAGCTCTGGAAACACCATATATTTT,CASSLGQTSSGNTIYF
TRBV2,NA,TRBJ2-5,NA,15,TGTGCCAGCTCACGAGGGGGATTGACACGAGAGACCCAGTACTTC,CASSRGGLTRETQYF
TRBV12-3/TRBV12-4,NA,TRBJ2-3,NA,12,TGTGCCAGCACCCCCAACACAGATACGCAGTATTTT,CASTPNTDTQYF
TRBV11-1,NA,TRBJ2-1,TRBD1,14,TGTGCCAGCAGCCCCGGGACAGGGGGTAATGAGCAGTTCTTC,CASSPGTGGNEQFF
TRBV7-2,NA,TRBJ2-1,NA,14,TGTGCCAGCAGCTTGGGAAGTAGTGGGGCCGAGCAGTTCTTC,CASSLGSSGAEQFF
TRBV14,NA,TRBJ1-5,NA,13,TGTGCCAGCAGCCCAGGGTTGTCTCAGCCCCAGCATTTT,CASSPGLSQPQHF
TRBV2,NA,TRBJ1-5,TRBD1,14,TGTGCCAGCAGAGCAGGGGCGACAGGGCAGCCCCAGCATTTT,CASRAGATGQPQHF
TRBV19,NA,TRBJ1-1,TRBD1,13,TGTGCCAGTAGTAAGGCAGGGGGGACTGAAGCTTTCTTT,CASSKAGGTEAFF
TRBV14,NA,TRBJ1-2,NA,13,TGTGCCAGCAGCCAAGTAAGAGCGCATGGCTACACCTTC,CASSQVRAHGYTF